Sequencing of this T cell receptor (beta chain) was carried out in a study of T cell changes during pregnancy in multiple sclerosis (dated by TCRdb to the late 2010s). About the study as a whole: Changes in the T cell repertoire over the course of pregnancy were examined in this study in women with multiple sclerosis.

Details on this clone: Its target antigen remains unknown. Base qualities are not provided; no much larger clone lies one nucleotide away.

Libraries were constructed by the immunoSEQ multiplex PCR assay. The source is immuneACCESS, and TCRdb retained only in-frame sequences with V and J called. Part of the clones is not carried over; for the studies checked, unresolved V genes explain less than half of this, and the remainder is unexplained. This sample comprises over 20,000 clones, 91% of them detected only once. The ten largest clones capture 0.67% of the sample. V and J are trimmed by 0 bases and 9 bases, and the gene matches miss 9 bases of the junction. The CDR3 holds 16 amino acids from the cysteine to the phenylalanine. The CDR3 DNA has 48 bases and is translated from base 1. CDR1 and CDR2, looked up from the germline V gene, are SGHAT and FQNNGV.

This TCR was recovered from a female donor in good health, enrolled as a control in a pregnancy study. The chain employs TRBV11-2 and TRBJ2-1, with 9 bases matching TRBD2. The source was CD4+ T cells from peripheral blood mononuclear cells, collected in the third trimester of pregnancy. The nucleotide sequence reads as follows: TGTGCCAGCAGCTTAGAGGCTGCGGGGGGGCGTATTGAGCAGTTCTTC. Its translation is CASSLEAAGGRIEQFF.